The rows below give T cell receptor beta chains drawn from one sample of a study of human thymus T cells. Assay used: immunoSEQ multiplex PCR; TCRdb lists only in-frame clones, some missing. The sample contains about 130,000 clones, about 93% of which appear only once. Sequenced: thymus tissue. The receptors originated from a boy less than two years old with a congenital heart defect but otherwise immunologically healthy. The conserved cysteine and the conserved F or W are not part of the CDR3 here. The D gene is left open where the match is weak. A clone size is listed for some rows: how often the clone was seen (once, few, many), or a class if it is expanded.

NA,14,TRBV28,TRBJ1-6,NA,ASRPKGGEGNSPLH
NA,14,TRBV14,TRBJ1-4,NA,ASSQAMGGRNEKLF
NA,13,TRBV6-6,TRBJ1-6,NA,ASSETGGYNSPLH
TRBD1,13,TRBV10-3,TRBJ1-1,NA,AISGRTGWTTEAF
NA,12,TRBV6-5,TRBJ1-1,NA,ASSYSGGNTEAF
NA,11,TRBV21-1,TRBJ2-4,NA,ASSKSGTDIQY
NA,10,TRBV27,TRBJ2-1,once,ATVSGYNEQF
TRBD1,14,TRBV7-2,TRBJ2-7,once,ASSLRSRDRDDEQY
NA,14,TRBV6-1,TRBJ1-2,NA,ASSERVRGKRYGYT
TRBD1,13,TRBV25-1,TRBJ1-3,NA,ASSGTGEGGNTIY
TRBD1,12,TRBV6-1,TRBJ1-6,NA,ASREGTGRSPLH
TRBD2,10,TRBV5-1,TRBJ2-1,NA,ASSLAGGWLF
NA,12,TRBV7-2,TRBJ2-4,once,ASSQTWEKNIQY
TRBD1,14,TRBV6-5,TRBJ1-6,NA,ASSSYRQGRNSPLH
TRBD1,13,TRBV6-5,TRBJ1-5,few,ASTLGQGRDQPQH
TRBD2,15,TRBV4-2,TRBJ2-5,NA,ASSQESSGGSQETQY
TRBD1,19,TRBV14,TRBJ2-5,NA,ASSQGYARTGGRGVQETQY
NA,13,TRBV14,TRBJ1-1,few,ASSQDSATNTEAF
NA,17,TRBV11-2,TRBJ2-7,once,ASSLVYRLGGLPSYEQY
NA,15,TRBV28,TRBJ1-2,NA,ASSLCPNRPGDYGYT
TRBD2,12,TRBV5-6,TRBJ2-7,NA,ASSPGLERYEQY
NA,12,TRBV9,TRBJ1-2,NA,ASSAGREGYGYT
NA,13,TRBV4-1,TRBJ2-1,NA,ASSQAPSSYNEQF
NA,11,TRBV19,TRBJ1-2,NA,ASSIRGRGGYT
TRBD1,14,TRBV14,TRBJ2-4,once,ASSHPTGEAKNIQY
NA,10,TRBV7-9,TRBJ2-3,NA,ASSPKVDTQY
TRBD2,16,TRBV7-9,TRBJ2-1,NA,ASSLEASGYGSYNEQF
NA,10,TRBV5-6,TRBJ1-2,once,ASSLGGSGYT
NA,16,TRBV5-4,TRBJ2-3,NA,ASSYFPRWGAGTDTQY
TRBD1,16,TRBV9,TRBJ2-5,NA,ASSLGPVDRAPCETQY
NA,10,TRBV25-1,TRBJ2-5,once,ASTNPQETQY
TRBD1,14,TRBV4-3,TRBJ2-1,NA,ASSRNRDRSYNEQF
TRBD1,12,TRBV25-1,TRBJ2-7,NA,ASDKTGEGYEQY
TRBD2,14,TRBV11-2,TRBJ2-3,NA,ASSSLAGEITDTQY
TRBD1,13,TRBV19,TRBJ2-5,NA,ASSLRTGTQETQY
NA,14,TRBV6-6,TRBJ2-3,NA,ASSSPTGDGTDTQY
NA,13,TRBV4-1,TRBJ2-7,few,ASSQAGTSSYEQY
NA,12,TRBV9,TRBJ2-3,NA,ASSVAGSTDTQY
NA,15,TRBV28,TRBJ1-6,NA,ASSLGTQGPPDSPLH
NA,15,TRBV5-1,TRBJ2-3,once,ASSWTIRHSSTDTQY
NA,15,TRBV28,TRBJ2-7,NA,ASIPGTLQATLWEQY
TRBD1,12,TRBV9,TRBJ2-1,NA,ASSQWTGYNEQF
NA,15,TRBV9,TRBJ1-5,NA,ASSVGRLLFINQPQH
NA,14,TRBV9,TRBJ1-5,NA,ASSEPDPEPNQPQH
NA,20,TRBV12-2,TRBJ2-2,NA,ASRSGLAERWTRWQYTGELF
TRBD1,13,TRBV5-6,TRBJ2-3,NA,ASNHRGRLTDTQY
TRBD1,11,TRBV30,TRBJ1-1,NA,AWGTGRDTEAF
TRBD2,13,TRBV30,TRBJ2-3,once,AWTTSGTPTDTQY
NA,11,TRBV5-6,TRBJ2-5,NA,ASSLGGWRAQY
NA,13,TRBV5-8,TRBJ2-2,once,ASSCPDLYTGELF
NA,12,TRBV6-6,TRBJ1-2,few,ASSYLGRPYGYT